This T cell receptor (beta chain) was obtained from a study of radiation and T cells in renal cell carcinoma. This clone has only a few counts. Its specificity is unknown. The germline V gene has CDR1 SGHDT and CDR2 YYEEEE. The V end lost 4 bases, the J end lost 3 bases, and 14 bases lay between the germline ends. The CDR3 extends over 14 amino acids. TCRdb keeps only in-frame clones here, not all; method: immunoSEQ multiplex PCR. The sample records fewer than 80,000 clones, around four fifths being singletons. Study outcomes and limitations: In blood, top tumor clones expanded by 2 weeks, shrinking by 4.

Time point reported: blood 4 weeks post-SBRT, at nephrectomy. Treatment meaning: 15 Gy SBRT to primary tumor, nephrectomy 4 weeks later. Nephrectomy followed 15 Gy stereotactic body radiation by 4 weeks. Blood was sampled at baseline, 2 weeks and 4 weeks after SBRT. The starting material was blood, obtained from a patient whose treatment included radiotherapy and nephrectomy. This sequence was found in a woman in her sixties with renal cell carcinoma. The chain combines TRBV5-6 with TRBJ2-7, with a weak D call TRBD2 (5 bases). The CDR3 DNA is TGTGCCAGCAGCCTACTTCCGAGGGTCTACGAGCAGTACTTC. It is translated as CASSLLPRVYEQYF.